The T cell receptor beta chain described here comes from a study of T-cell memory formation after mild COVID-19. Findings and caveats of the study: Memory from before infection featured some responding clones, which suggests cross-reactive memory joined. Contracting CD4+ clones were located mainly in CM and EM, and CD8+ clones in EMRA.

TCRdb redid the calling of the 5' RACE reads with MiXCR, one entry per CDR3 protein. Seen here are 350,000 to 500,000 distinct CDR3 sequences, less than 25% observed once, and the top ten hold around 13%. About this clonotype: Its antigen remains unidentified.

The CDR3 extends over 15 amino acids. Germline-derived CDR1 and CDR2 are SNHLY and FYNNEI. Trimming cost V 2 bases and J 6 bases, with 14 bases left between them. Sequencing was performed on PBMCs or a T cell subset sorted from them (not recorded which). This clonotype was obtained from an adult woman who had mild COVID-19 (a few samples of this study predate the infection). Cell type and time point are not known. The V gene is TRBV2, the J gene TRBJ1-5; no clear D. CDR3 sequence (DNA): TGTGCCAGCAGTGAAAGGACTCGGGTCGGTCAGCCCCAGCATTTT. Its protein is CASSERTRVGQPQHF.